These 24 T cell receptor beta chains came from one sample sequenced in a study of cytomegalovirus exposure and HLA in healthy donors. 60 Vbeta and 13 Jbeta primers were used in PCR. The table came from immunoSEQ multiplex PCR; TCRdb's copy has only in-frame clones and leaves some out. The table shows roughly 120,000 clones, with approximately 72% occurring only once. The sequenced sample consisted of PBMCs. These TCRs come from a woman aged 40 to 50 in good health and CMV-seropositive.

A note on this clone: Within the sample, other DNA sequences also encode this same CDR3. The CDR3 DNA follows: TGCGCCAGCAGCTTGATCGGGACAGGGGCCAACTATGGCTACACCTTC. Protein sequence: CASSLIGTGANYGYTF. The rearrangement uses TRBV5-1 and TRBJ1-2; 10 bases match TRBD1. The CDR3 is 16 residues long. Trimming removed 1 base from V and 2 bases from J; junction bases left unmatched: 5. Germline-derived CDR1 and CDR2 are SGHRS and YFSETQ.

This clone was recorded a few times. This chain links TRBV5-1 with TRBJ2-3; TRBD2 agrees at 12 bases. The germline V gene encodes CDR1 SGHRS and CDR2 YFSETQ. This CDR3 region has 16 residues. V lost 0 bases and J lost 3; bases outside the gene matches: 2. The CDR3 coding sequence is TGCGCCAGCAGCTTGGAACTAGCGGGGGGTACAGATACGCAGTATTTT. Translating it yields CASSLELAGGTDTQYF.

The CDR3 protein is CASSLEGGEQYF. The DNA for the CDR3 is TGTGCCAGCAGCTTGGAGGGTGGCGAGCAGTACTTC. The rearrangement uses TRBV7-2 and TRBJ2-7, with D maybe TRBD2 (6 bases). The germline V gene has CDR1 SGHTA and CDR2 FQGNSA. Trimming took 3 bases from V and 6 from J, leaving 9 bases between them. The CDR3 contains 12 residues. Based on the CDR3 plus reference TRBV7-2 and TRBJ2-7, the full variable domain is GAGVSQSPSNKVTEKGKDVELRCDPISGHTALYWYRQSLGQGLEFLIYFQGNSAPDKSGLPSDRFSAERTGGSVSTLTIQRTQQEDSAVYLCASSLEGGEQYFGPGTRLTVT.

CDR3 residues: CASMPGTGRNTEAFF. Written as DNA, the CDR3 is TGTGCCAGCATGCCCGGGACAGGGAGAAACACTGAAGCTTTCTTT. This chain links TRBV2 with TRBJ1-1; 9 nucleotides line up with TRBD1. The CDR3 contains 15 residues. J gave up 2 bases and V 7 bases, and 8 bases lay outside the gene matches. CDR1 and CDR2 (germline): SNHLY, FYNNEI.

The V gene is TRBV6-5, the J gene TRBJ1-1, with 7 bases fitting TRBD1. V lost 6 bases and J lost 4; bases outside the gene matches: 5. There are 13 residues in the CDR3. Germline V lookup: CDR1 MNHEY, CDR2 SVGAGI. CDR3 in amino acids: CASSQGVGTEAFF. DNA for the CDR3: TGTGCCAGCAGCCAGGGGGTCGGCACTGAAGCTTTCTTT.

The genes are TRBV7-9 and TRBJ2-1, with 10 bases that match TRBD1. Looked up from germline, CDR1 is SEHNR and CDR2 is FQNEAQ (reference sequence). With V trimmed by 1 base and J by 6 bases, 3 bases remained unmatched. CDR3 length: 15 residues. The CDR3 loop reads CASSLGGTGVNEQFF. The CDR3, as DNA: TGTGCCAGCAGCTTAGGAGGGACAGGGGTCAATGAGCAGTTCTTC.

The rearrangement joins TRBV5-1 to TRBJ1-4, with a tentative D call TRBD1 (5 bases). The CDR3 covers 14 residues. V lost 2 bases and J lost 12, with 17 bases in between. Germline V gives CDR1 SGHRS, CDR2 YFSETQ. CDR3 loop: CASSLGTARGQLFF. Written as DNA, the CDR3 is TGCGCCAGCAGCTTAGGGACTGCTCGTGGCCAACTGTTTTTT.

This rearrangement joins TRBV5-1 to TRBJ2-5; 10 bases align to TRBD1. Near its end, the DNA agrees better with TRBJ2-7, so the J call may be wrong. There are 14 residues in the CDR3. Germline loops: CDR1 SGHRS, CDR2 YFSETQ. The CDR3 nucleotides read TGCGCCAGCAGCGCGGGGACAGGGGTCTACGAGCAGTACTTC. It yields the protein CASSAGTGVYEQYF.

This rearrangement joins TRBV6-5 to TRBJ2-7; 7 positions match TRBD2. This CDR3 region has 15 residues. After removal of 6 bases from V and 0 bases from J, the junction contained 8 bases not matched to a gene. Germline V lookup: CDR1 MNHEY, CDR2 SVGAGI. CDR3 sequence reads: CASRGASGSSYEQYF. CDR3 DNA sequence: TGTGCCAGCAGGGGAGCTAGCGGTTCCTCCTACGAGCAGTACTTC.

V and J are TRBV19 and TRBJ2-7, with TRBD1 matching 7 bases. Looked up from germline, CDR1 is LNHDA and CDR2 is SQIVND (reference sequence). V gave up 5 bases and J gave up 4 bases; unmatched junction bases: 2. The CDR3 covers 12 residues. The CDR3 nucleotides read TGTGCCAGTAGTGAGGACAGGTACGAGCAGTACTTC. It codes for CASSEDRYEQYF. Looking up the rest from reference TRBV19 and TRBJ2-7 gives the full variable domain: DGGITQSPKYLFRKEGQNVTLSCEQNLNHDAMYWYRQDPGQGLRLIYYSQIVNDFQKGDIAEGYSVSREKKESFPLTVTSAQKNPTAFYLCASSEDRYEQYFGPGTRLTVT.

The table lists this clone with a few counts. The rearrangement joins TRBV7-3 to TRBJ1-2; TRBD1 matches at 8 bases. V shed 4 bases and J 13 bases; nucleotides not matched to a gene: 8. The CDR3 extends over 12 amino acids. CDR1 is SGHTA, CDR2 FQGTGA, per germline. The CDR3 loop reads CASSSDRGLITF. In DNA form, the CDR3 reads TGTGCCAGCAGCTCCGACAGGGGTCTGATCACCTTC.

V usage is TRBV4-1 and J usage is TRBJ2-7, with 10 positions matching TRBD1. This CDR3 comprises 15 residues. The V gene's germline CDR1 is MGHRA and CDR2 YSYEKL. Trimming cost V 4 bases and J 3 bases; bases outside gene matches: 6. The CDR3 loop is CASSPRDRGFYEQYF. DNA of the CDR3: TGCGCCAGCAGCCCCAGGGACAGGGGATTCTACGAGCAGTACTTC.

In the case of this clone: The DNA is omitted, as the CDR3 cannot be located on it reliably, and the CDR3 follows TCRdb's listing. The CDR3 region is CASSVGRGNTEVFF. The chain links TRBV9 to TRBJ1-1; TRBD1 is the table's D call, not checked against the DNA. Inclusive of both ends, the CDR3 amounts to 14 amino acids. In germline, CDR1 is SGDLS, CDR2 YYNGEE.

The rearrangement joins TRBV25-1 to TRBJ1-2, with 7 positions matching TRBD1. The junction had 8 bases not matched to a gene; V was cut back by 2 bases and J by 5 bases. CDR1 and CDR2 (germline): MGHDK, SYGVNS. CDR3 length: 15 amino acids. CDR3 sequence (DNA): TGTGCCAGCAGTGAACCTGAAAGGGGGCAATATGGCTACACCTTC. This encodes CASSEPERGQYGYTF.

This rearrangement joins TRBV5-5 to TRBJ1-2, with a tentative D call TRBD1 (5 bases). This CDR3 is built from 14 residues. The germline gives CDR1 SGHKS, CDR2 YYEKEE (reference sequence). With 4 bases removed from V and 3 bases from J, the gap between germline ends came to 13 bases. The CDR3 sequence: CASSTGQGHYGYTF. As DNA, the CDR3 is TGTGCCAGCAGCACGGGCCAGGGTCACTATGGCTACACCTTC. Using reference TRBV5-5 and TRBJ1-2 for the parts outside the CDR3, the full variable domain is DAGVTQSPTHLIKTRGQQVTLRCSPISGHKSVSWYQQVLGQGPQFIFQYYEKEERGRGNFPDRFSARQFPNYSSELNVNALLLGDSALYLCASSTGQGHYGYTFGSGTRLTVV.

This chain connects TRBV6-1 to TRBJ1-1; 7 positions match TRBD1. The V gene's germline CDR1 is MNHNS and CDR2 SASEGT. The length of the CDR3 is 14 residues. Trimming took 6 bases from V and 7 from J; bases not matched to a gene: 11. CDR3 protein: CASSANDRAFEAFF. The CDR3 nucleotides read TGTGCCAGCAGCGCAAATGACAGGGCCTTTGAAGCTTTCTTT.

In DNA form, the CDR3 reads TGTGCCAGCAGTGAGCAGACAGGGGGCGCTGTCTATGGCTACACCTTC. It is translated as CASSEQTGGAVYGYTF. The chain combines TRBV2 with TRBJ1-2; 10 positions match TRBD1. Germline lookup yields CDR1 SNHLY and CDR2 FYNNEI. V shed 3 bases and J 4 bases; nucleotides not matched to a gene: 8. There are 16 residues in the CDR3.

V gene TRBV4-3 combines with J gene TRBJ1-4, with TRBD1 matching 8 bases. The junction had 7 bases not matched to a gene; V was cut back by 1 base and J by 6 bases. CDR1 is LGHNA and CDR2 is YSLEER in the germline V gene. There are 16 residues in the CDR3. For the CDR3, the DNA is TGCGCCAGCAGCCAAGTCGGTCAGGGGGCGGATGAAAAACTGTTTTTT. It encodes CASSQVGQGADEKLFF.

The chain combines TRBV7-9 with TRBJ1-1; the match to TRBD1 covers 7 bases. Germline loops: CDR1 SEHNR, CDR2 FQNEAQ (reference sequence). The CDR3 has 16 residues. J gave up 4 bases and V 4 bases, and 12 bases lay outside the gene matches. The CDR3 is CASSWDSLHGGTEAFF. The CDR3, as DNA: TGTGCCAGCAGCTGGGACAGCCTCCATGGGGGCACTGAAGCTTTCTTT.

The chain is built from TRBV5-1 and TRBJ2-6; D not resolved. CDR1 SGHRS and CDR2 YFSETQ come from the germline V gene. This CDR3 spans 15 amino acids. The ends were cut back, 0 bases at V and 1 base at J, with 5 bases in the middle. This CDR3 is CASSLVQSGANVLTF. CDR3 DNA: TGCGCCAGCAGCTTGGTACAGTCTGGGGCCAACGTCCTGACTTTC.

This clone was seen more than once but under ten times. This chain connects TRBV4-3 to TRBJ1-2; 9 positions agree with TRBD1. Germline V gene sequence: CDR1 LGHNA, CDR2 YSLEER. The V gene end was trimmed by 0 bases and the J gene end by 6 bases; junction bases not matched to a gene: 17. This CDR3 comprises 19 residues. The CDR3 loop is CASSQDLIDGDRVFDGYTF. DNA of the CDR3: TGCGCCAGCAGCCAAGATCTCATTGATGGGGACAGGGTTTTCGATGGCTACACCTTC.

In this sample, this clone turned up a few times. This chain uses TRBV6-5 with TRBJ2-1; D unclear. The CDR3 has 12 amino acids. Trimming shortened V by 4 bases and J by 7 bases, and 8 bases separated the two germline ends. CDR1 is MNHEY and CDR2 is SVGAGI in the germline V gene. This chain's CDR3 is CASSSYRNEQFF. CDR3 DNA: TGTGCCAGCAGTTCCTACCGTAATGAGCAGTTCTTC.

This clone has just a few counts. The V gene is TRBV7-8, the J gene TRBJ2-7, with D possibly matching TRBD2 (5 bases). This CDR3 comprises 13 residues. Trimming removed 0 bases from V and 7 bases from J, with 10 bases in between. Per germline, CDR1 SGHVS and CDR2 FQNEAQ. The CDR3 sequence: CASSLAEREEQYF. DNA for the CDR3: TGTGCCAGCAGCTTAGCGGAAAGGGAGGAGCAGTACTTC. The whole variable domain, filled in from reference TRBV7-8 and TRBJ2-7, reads GAGVSQSPRYKVAKRGQDVALRCDPISGHVSLFWYQQALGQGPEFLTYFQNEAQLDKSGLPSDRFFAERPEGSVSTLKIQRTQQEDSAVYLCASSLAEREEQYFGPGTRLTVT.

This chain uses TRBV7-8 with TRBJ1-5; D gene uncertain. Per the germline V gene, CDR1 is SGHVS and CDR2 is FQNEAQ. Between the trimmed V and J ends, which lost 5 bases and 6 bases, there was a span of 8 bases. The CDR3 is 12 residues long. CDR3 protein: CASSPYRQPQHF. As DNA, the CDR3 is TGTGCCAGCAGCCCCTACCGTCAGCCCCAGCATTTT. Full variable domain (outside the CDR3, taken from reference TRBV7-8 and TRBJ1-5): GAGVSQSPRYKVAKRGQDVALRCDPISGHVSLFWYQQALGQGPEFLTYFQNEAQLDKSGLPSDRFFAERPEGSVSTLKIQRTQQEDSAVYLCASSPYRQPQHFGDGTRLSIL.